A selection of T cell receptor beta chains follows, all from one sample in a study of blood T cells in healthy people across ages. TCRdb re-called the 5' RACE reads with MiXCR, one entry per CDR3 protein. Among over 950,000 distinct CDR3 sequences, around two fifths were seen once, and the ten largest hold about 12%. Sequencing input: blood. These receptor sequences come from a man between 18 and 29 years old in good health. Each CDR3 is given with its conserved first and last residue. A D gene is named only where the DNA matches it firmly.

V | D | CDR3
TRBV20-1 | - | CSARDLRGSDEMRYF
TRBV7-2 | - | CASSLIWRLHSGVSPLHF
TRBV20-1 | TRBD1 | CSARDPDPGTDNYGYTF
TRBV20-1 | - | CSAEGLWSTEAFF
TRBV12-3/TRBV12-4 | - | CASSSHGTSDGYAF
TRBV15 | TRBD1 | CATRSPSGQAYGYTF
TRBV20-1 | TRBD1 | CSASRDRAYEQYF
TRBV5-6 | - | CASSTDGRSYNEQYF
TRBV6-1 | - | CASSVEGRGPEAFF
TRBV13 | - | CASNSEGDNEQFF
TRBV4-3 | - | CASSQVPPGANVLTF
TRBV6-5 | TRBD1 | CASSYSFGTGPHEQYF
TRBV4-1 | - | CASSQDGGDRGYTF
TRBV9 | TRBD2 | CASSVGPHGGGPTDTQYF
TRBV6-5 | TRBD1 | CASIPGTGGSTDTQYF
TRBV27 | - | CASSPRRGYEQYF
TRBV6-2/TRBV6-3 | - | CASSPPKGENQPQHF
TRBV12-3/TRBV12-4 | TRBD1 | CASRTGTGRNTEAFF
TRBV12-3/TRBV12-4 | - | CASTPGTRAEVFF
TRBV3-1 | - | CASSSRQDGYTF
TRBV9 | - | CASSTQGGTPSTNEKLFF
TRBV20-1 | - | CSARGVDCEQFF
TRBV20-1 | TRBD1 | CSARVDRGERNTIYF
TRBV7-2 | - | CASSLVVGVNTEAFF
TRBV10-3 | - | CAISVKGGQETQYF
TRBV12-3/TRBV12-4 | TRBD2 | CASRLSGGLYNEQFF
TRBV4-2 | TRBD2 | CASSLVLAETYEQYF
TRBV9 | - | CASSAGTVGQPQHF
TRBV10-3 | TRBD1 | CAISGGGTGHSPLHF
TRBV7-9 | - | CASSLAGGESEAFF
TRBV9 | TRBD1 | CASSVQGQGTYNEQFF
TRBV27 | - | CASSSVGQEQLF
TRBV19 | - | CASSIGRGNEQFF
TRBV19 | - | CASSPPGPHRKLFF
TRBV12-3/TRBV12-4 | - | CASNQQGNAYEQYF
TRBV4-3 | - | CASSGRVYEQYF
TRBV20-1 | - | CSARVSAGNQPQHF
TRBV12-3/TRBV12-4 | - | CASGPPGPPLEAFF
TRBV29-1 | - | CSVGIGNGYTF
TRBV11-2 | TRBD2 | CASSFSGLEETQYF
TRBV25-1 | - | CASVPEDAPDTQYF
TRBV30 | - | CAWSVPGLQLSSPLHF
TRBV4-1 | - | CASSQWRQETQYF
TRBV6-6 | - | CASSYPDGFEAFF
TRBV20-1 | TRBD1 | CSARELDRGRNGHTF
TRBV20-1 | - | CSAHSGGTRSQSYYGYTF
TRBV12-3/TRBV12-4 | - | CASSHPQTGISTDTQYF
TRBV29-1 | TRBD2 | CSVVPGGSFGTQYF
TRBV27 | - | CASSAQITGELFF
TRBV4-3 | - | CASSQDPAGPPNTDTQYF
TRBV12-3/TRBV12-4 | TRBD1 | CASSFSGQGGNQPQHF
TRBV12-3/TRBV12-4 | TRBD1 | CASSQTGGREKLFF
TRBV2 | - | CASKSGRGAETQYF
TRBV14 | TRBD1 | CASSSTTGGISPLHF